This record covers a single T cell receptor (beta chain). Its antigen is unknown. This sample stems from a study of T cells expressing NK-cell markers. Study information: Repertoire data for TCR beta were derived from sorted T cells (CD3+CD56+NKG2C+, CD3+CD56+NKG2C- and CD3+CD56-NKG2C+). Study-level results: In a handful of donors, dominant CD3+CD56+NKG2C+ clonotypes ranked among the top 10 CD8+ clonotypes. These clonotypes additionally ranked first within the CD3+CD56-NKG2C+ fraction of a handful of donors.

CDR1 and CDR2 (germline): SGHDN, FVKESK. This CDR3 contains 15 residues. The cDNA for TCR beta came from 5'RACE template switching with UMIs. TCRdb reprocessed the 5' RACE reads, keeping one entry per CDR3 protein, no DNA. The listing records about 300,000 distinct CDR3 sequences. The sequencing input was blood T cells: a sorted CD56 or NKG2C T cell subset, CD4+ or CD8+ T cells, or bulk PBMC T cells (not recorded which). This receptor was taken from a woman between 18 and 69 years old in good health. This chain uses TRBV14 with TRBJ1-1; TCRdb indicates TRBD1, and absent DNA this call remains unverified. CDR3 amino acids: CASSLQRGRGTEAFF.